This TCR beta chain stems from a study of cytomegalovirus exposure and HLA in healthy donors (dated by TCRdb to 2017 to 2019). At the level of the whole study: An earlier analysis of fewer than 750 of the donors reported 250 to 300 Gb of sequence data and 90 million to 120 million unique TCR beta sequences obtained from around 190 million T cells. An early release that covered about 640 HLA-typed donors contained approximately 290 gigabases of sequencing data and about 84 million unique TCR sequences. Among the approximately 420 genotyped donors, around 79% belonged to the genetic ancestry cluster associated with self-reported Caucasian donors. The study aimed to test whether cataloging public T cell receptors could reveal signatures of past pathogen exposure. The T cell repertoires of several hundred subjects were profiled by immunosequencing and related to cytomegalovirus serostatus. Along with the approximately 650-subject first cohort, a separate validation cohort of over 90 different subjects was used. To predict cytomegalovirus infection status, the study brought together high-throughput TCR immunosequencing, statistical association of individual TCRs with disease status, and machine learning. To study patterns of TCR occurrence, a later analysis re-analyzed previously published TCR beta repertoires from 666 donors and added high-resolution HLA genotyping. Rather than using new phenotypic data, the later analysis identified candidate immune exposures from TCR beta sequences and from how often those sequences occurred across donors. An earlier analysis of several hundred of the donors used high-throughput TCR beta sequencing to judge whether each TCR beta V gene segment behaved as functional or pseudogenic. Donor age, sex, ethnicity and CMV serostatus were compiled together with the repertoire data. A later genetic analysis used genome-wide SNP genotypes for about 65% of the roughly 700 donors, treating that subset as a discovery cohort. All discovery cohort repertoires had been generated using a single sequencing platform. HLA typing covered class I and class II loci at four-digit resolution. Typing coverage differed by locus: A, B, C, DRB1 and DQB1 were typed in roughly 620-640 donors, DQA1 in about 560, DPA1 in 600 to 610, and DPB1 in 450 to 490. Four or five DR-DQ haplotypes were handled as single units for association and clustering, since linkage in the cohort was strong. Among roughly 400 genotyped donors of the cohort, an average of about 220,000 unique TCR beta nucleotide sequences was sequenced per donor, of which about 18% were non-productive.

The method behind the library was the immunoSEQ multiplex PCR assay. For the multiplex PCR, a mixture combining 60 forward primers for TCR Vbeta segments and 13 reverse primers for TCR Jbeta segments was used. A multiplex PCR assay on genomic DNA amplified the CDR3 region of rearranged TCR beta genes. The Illumina HiSeq System was used to sequence the amplified TCR beta libraries as 87-base-pair reads. The paper's processing steps were these. Across the 670 or so repertoires, a later analysis counted approximately 75 million unique TCR beta chains, approximately 10 million of which were shared by at least two donors. Raw reads were error-corrected and collapsed into unique sequences with a nearest-neighbor algorithm that merged closely related sequences to remove PCR and sequencing errors. To assign V, D and J gene segments, CDR3 sequences were aligned to IMGT reference sequences. For a sequence to be retained, a match of at least six nucleotides to both a V gene segment and a J gene segment was required. A rearrangement was called productive if the CDR3 had no stop codons and remained in frame with V and J, and every other rearrangement was called non-productive. Following IMGT convention, CDR3 was defined as the stretch from the second conserved V-encoded cysteine to the conserved J-encoded phenylalanine. In an earlier analysis of around 600 of the donors, sequences lacking an unambiguous match to a single V gene segment were excluded. In an earlier analysis of 500 to 750 of the donors, V segments were called functional above 56.7% productive rearrangements and were called segregating when the between-donor standard deviation exceeded 5%. A statistical classification framework was built to diagnose cytomegalovirus status from the catalog of TCR beta chain sequences. In a later analysis, V and J genes were assigned by comparing TCR nucleotide sequences against IMGT/GENE-DB human TR gene sequences. Using the TCRdist pipeline, a later analysis assigned CDR3 sequences along with most-parsimonious VDJ recombination scenarios. In a later analysis, every TCR beta chain was defined by the combination of its CDR3 amino acid sequence and its V-gene family, and reads without a unique V-gene family were dropped. In a later analysis, nearly 600 highly shared, low-generation-probability nucleotide sequences were removed to address suspected cross-contamination and a sequencing artifact. In a later analysis, a clonal expansion index was calculated for each public chain from normalized within-repertoire ranks of inferred template counts. Generation probabilities in a later analysis came from a VDJ recombination model fitted to out-of-frame rearrangements, and those results were checked against IGoR. A later analysis scored TCR-TCR, TCR-HLA and TCR-CMV co-occurrence with hypergeometric tests, applying a repertoire-size bias correction to TCR pairs. To estimate false discovery rates, a later analysis permuted the HLA or CMV assignments 20 times. In a later analysis, co-occurring TCRs were grouped using DBSCAN, with TCRdist sequence similarity added in when clustering inside HLA-allele-positive subsets. Repertoires with fewer than 30,000 or more than 120,000 public chains, plus five repertoires with anomalous nucleotide sharing, were excluded from co-occurrence clustering. What TCRdb holds here is the immuneACCESS table cut down to in-frame rearrangements. Part of the clones is not present; checked against another copy, under half of the missing clones reflect an unresolved V gene, and the others are unexplained. The D gene and trimming were derived from the DNA, and the V and J assignments and clone size from that table. Present in this sample are about 89,000 clones, roughly 66% of which were seen just once. Of the sample, approximately 2.3% falls within the top ten clones.

In total, roughly 670 healthy bone marrow donors made up the cohort. All cohort members were sampled while nominally healthy, although unrecorded immune exposures were likely present. The donor tested CMV seronegative, placing the donor among the 350 or so seronegative members of the cohort. A peripheral blood sample was provided by each donor, and peripheral blood mononuclear cells were used for TCR beta sequencing. Genomic DNA extraction from the blood cell samples was performed with the Qiagen DNeasy Blood Extraction Kit. In this sample, this clone turned up a few times. Its recognized antigen is unknown. It has no much larger one-base neighbor in the sample; base qualities were not kept. CDR3 length: 14 amino acids, cysteine to phenylalanine. Only CDR3 DNA is held: 42 bases, read in frame from base 1. Taken from the germline V gene, the CDR1 and CDR2 loops are SGHDN and FVKESK. V and J are truncated by 0 bases and 2 bases respectively, leaving an intervening sequence of 8 bases.

What the authors observed across the whole study: Compared with equally common non-associated chains, HLA-associated TCR beta chains in a later analysis were more clonally expanded and had lower generation probabilities. Linkage disequilibrium might explain the correlated functional status among segregating V segments, but an unknown experimental factor could not be ruled out. A group of highly shared sequence variants was considered likely to be a technical artifact of the sequencing pipeline. In a later genetic analysis, fewer N-insertions in productive TCRs were reported among donors in an Asian-associated ancestry cluster than the approximately 710-donor mean. Because counts were too low, roughly 16 rarely observed V segments, including chromosome 9 orphons, were left out of the earlier analysis of 500 to 650 of the donors. In this cohort, only TCR beta chains were sequenced, and detectable features were limited by the absence of alpha or paired-chain data. A later analysis found that most CMV-associated TCR beta chains appeared HLA-restricted, with HLA associations seemingly driven largely by CMV exposure. A few of the identified cytomegalovirus-associated TCR beta chains were confirmed in vitro to be specific for cytomegalovirus antigens. Sequencing depth was assumed to be roughly uniform across donors in the presence/absence analyses, though that assumption may not hold. Most TCR sequences were seen in very few donors, while some public TCRs were found in many individuals. For the cohort, immune exposure information was limited to CMV serostatus. The classifier was reported to diagnose cytomegalovirus status with high specificity and sensitivity in both the original and validation cohorts. A further reported finding was that TCR beta sequences accurately predicted the HLA-A and HLA-B alleles for most subjects in the first cohort. In a later analysis, several top co-occurrence clusters were reported to appear linked to parvovirus B19, influenza, CMV and Epstein-Barr virus. At a false discovery rate of 0.05, a later analysis linked some 18,000 TCR beta sequences to specific HLA alleles. In a later analysis, TCR association rates were found to vary across HLA loci, with the most associated TCRs seen for DRB1 alleles and the fewest for HLA-C alleles. The study gave a list of some 150 TCR beta chains associated with cytomegalovirus. Because some donors lacked HLA typing at each locus, the association tests relied only on the typed subset. An earlier analysis of some 560 of the donors showed that most TCR beta V segments appeared in productive rearrangements either about 87% or about 30% of the time, which broadly matched IMGT annotations. It was suggested by the authors that the approach could potentially be generalized to other disease states and immunological phenotypes. Assigning TCR associations to individual alleles was difficult when HLA alleles, especially DR and DQ, strongly co-occurred. In a later genetic analysis, a missense DCLRE1C variant was associated with V-gene and J-gene trimming of TCR beta chains, and the association was replicated in an independent cohort. Some IMGT-functional V segments, including TRBV6-2 and TRBV6-3, could not be distinguished by the 87-base-pair reads and were therefore excluded.

Sequenced: PBMCs. This receptor chain uses TRBV14 and TRBJ2-7; TRBD1 could be the D gene, as 6 bases match. This TCR derives from a man aged 25-40 years in good health and CMV-seronegative. The DNA sequence is as follows: TGTGCCAGCAGCCAAGATGGACAGCCCTACGAGCAGTACTTC. It translates to CASSQDGQPYEQYF.